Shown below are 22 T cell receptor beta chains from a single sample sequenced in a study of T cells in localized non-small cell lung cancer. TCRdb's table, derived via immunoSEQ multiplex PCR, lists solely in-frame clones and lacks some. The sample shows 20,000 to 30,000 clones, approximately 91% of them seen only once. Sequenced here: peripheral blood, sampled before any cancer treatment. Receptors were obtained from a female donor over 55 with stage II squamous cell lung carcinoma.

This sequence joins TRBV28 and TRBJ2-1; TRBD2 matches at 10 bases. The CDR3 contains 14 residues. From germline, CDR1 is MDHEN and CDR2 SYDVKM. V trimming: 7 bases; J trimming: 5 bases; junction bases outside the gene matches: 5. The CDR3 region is CASNLAGANNEQFF. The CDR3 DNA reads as TGTGCCAGCAATCTAGCGGGGGCAAACAATGAGCAGTTCTTC.

CDR3 residues: CASSQATSGRGQETQYF. The DNA for the CDR3 is TGTGCCAGCAGCCAAGCGACTAGCGGGAGAGGGCAAGAGACCCAGTACTTC. J is TRBJ2-5 and V is TRBV4-2; 12 positions match TRBD2. Losses at the gene ends were 1 base for V and 2 bases for J; bases not matched to a gene: 5. CDR1 is LGHNA, CDR2 YNFKEQ, per germline. The CDR3 has 17 residues.

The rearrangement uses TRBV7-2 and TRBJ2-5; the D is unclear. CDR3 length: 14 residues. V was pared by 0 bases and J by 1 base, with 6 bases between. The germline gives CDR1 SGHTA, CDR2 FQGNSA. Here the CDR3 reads CASSLAQPQETQYF. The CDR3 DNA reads TGTGCCAGCAGCTTAGCGCAGCCCCAAGAGACCCAGTACTTC.

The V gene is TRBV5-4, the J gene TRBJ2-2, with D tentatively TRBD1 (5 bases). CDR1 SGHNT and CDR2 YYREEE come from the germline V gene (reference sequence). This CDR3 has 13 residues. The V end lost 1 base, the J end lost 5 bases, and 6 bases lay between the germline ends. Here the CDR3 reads CASSLQGTGELFF. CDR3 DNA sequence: TGTGCCAGCAGCTTGCAGGGAACCGGGGAGCTGTTTTTT.

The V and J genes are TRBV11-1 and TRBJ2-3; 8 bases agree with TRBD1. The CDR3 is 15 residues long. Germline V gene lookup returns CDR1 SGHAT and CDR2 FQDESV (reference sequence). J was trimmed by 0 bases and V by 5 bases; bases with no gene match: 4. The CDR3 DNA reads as TGTGCCAGCAGCCGAGGACAGGGAAGCACAGATACGCAGTATTTT. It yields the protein CASSRGQGSTDTQYF.

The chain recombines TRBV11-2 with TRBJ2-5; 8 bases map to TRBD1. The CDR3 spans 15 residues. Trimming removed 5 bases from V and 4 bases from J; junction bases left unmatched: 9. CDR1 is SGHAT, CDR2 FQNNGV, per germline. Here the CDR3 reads CASSPGTGVTETQYF. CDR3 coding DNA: TGTGCCAGCAGCCCCGGGACAGGTGTGACAGAGACCCAGTACTTC.

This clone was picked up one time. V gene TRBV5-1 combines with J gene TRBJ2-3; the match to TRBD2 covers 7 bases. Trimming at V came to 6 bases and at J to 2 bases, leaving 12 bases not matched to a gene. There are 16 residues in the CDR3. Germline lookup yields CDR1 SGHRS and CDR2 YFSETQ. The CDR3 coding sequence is TGCGCCAGCATGCGATTGCCGGGGGGTAACACAGATACGCAGTATTTT. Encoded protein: CASMRLPGGNTDTQYF.

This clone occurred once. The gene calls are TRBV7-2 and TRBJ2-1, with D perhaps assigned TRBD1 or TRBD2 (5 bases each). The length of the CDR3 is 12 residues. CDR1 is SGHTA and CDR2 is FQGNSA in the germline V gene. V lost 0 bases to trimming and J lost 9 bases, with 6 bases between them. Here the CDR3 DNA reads TGTGCCAGCAGCTTAGCTGGGGGTGAGCAGTTCTTC. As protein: CASSLAGGEQFF.

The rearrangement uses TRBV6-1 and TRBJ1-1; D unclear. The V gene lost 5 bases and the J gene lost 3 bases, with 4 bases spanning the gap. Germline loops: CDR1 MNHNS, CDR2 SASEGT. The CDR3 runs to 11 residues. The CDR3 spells CASSSDTEAFF. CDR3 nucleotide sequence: TGTGCCAGCAGTTCGGACACTGAAGCTTTCTTT.

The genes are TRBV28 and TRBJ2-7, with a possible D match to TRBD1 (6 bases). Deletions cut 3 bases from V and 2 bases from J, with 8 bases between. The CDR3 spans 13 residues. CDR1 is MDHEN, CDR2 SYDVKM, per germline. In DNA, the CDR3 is TGTGCCAGCAGTTTGTCAGGGGCCTACGAGCAGTACTTC. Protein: CASSLSGAYEQYF.

As DNA, the CDR3 is TGTGCCTGGAAAAGGGACGGCACAGATACGCAGTATTTT. It encodes CAWKRDGTDTQYF. The chain links TRBV30 to TRBJ2-3; tentatively, D is TRBD1 or TRBD2 (5 bases each). The CDR3 contains 13 residues. CDR1 GTSNPN and CDR2 SVGIG come from the germline V gene (reference sequence). V was clipped by 4 bases and J by 1 base, with 9 bases between them.

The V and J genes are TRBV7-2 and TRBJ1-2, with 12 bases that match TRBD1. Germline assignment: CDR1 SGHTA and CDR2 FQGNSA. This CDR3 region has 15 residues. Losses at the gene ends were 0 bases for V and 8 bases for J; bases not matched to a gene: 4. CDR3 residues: CASSLAGQGAKGYTF. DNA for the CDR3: TGTGCCAGCAGCTTAGCGGGACAGGGGGCGAAGGGCTACACCTTC.

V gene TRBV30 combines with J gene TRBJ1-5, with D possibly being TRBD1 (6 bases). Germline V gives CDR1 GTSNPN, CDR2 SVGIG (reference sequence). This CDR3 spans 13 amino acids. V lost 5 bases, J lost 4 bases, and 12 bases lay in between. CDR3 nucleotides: TGTGCCTGGGGAGAACAGGGAAATCAGCCCCAGCATTTT. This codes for CAWGEQGNQPQHF.

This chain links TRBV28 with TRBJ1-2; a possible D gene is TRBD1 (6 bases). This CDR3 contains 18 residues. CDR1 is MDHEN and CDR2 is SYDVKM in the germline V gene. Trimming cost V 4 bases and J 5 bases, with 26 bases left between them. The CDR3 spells CASSSITVPGQDQYGYTF. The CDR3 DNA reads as TGTGCCAGCAGTTCTATTACAGTCCCGGGACAAGACCAATATGGCTACACCTTC.

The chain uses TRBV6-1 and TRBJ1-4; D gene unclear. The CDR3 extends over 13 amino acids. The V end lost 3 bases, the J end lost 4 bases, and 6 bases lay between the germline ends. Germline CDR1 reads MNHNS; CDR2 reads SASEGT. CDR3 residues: CASSDGVNEKLFF. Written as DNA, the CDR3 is TGTGCCAGCAGTGACGGGGTTAATGAAAAACTGTTTTTT.

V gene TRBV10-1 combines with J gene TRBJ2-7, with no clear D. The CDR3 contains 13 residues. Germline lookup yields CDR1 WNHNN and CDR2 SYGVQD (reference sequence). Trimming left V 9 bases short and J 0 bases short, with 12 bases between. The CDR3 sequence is CASSGPSSYEQYF. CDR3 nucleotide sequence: TGCGCCAGTTCAGGCCCGTCCTCCTACGAGCAGTACTTC.

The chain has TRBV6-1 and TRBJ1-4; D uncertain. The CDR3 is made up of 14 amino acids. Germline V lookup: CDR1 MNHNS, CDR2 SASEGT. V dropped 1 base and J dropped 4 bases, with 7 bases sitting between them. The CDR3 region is CASSEGGLNEKLFF. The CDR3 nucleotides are TGTGCCAGCAGTGAAGGCGGACTTAATGAAAAACTGTTTTTT.

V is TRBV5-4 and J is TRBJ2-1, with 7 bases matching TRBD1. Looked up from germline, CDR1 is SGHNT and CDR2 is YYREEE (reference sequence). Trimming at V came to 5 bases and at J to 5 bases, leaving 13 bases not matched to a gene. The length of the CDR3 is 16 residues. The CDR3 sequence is CASRRTQGVGDNEQFF. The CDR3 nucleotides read TGTGCCAGCAGACGAACCCAGGGGGTGGGAGACAATGAGCAGTTCTTC.

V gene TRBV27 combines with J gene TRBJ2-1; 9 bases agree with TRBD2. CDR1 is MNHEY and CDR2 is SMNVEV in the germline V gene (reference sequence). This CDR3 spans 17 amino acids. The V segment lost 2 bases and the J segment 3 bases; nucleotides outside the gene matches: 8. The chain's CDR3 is CASSLGVAGGDYNEQFF. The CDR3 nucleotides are TGTGCCAGCAGTTTAGGGGTGGCGGGAGGGGACTACAATGAGCAGTTCTTC.

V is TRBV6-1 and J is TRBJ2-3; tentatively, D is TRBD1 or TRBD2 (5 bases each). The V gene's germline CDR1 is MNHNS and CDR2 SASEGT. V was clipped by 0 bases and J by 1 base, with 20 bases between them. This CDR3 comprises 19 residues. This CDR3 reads CASSEANWGLRDGTDTQYF. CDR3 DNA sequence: TGTGCCAGCAGTGAAGCGAATTGGGGTCTGAGGGACGGCACAGATACGCAGTATTTT.

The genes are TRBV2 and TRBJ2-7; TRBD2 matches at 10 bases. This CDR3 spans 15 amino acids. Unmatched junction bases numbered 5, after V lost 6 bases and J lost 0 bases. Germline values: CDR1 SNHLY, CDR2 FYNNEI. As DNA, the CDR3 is TGTGCCAGCAGATTAGGGACTAGCGACTCCTACGAGCAGTACTTC. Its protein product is CASRLGTSDSYEQYF.

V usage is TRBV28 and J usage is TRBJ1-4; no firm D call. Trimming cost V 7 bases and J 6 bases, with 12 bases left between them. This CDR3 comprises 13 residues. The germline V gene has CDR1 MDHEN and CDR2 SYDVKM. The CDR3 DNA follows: TGTGCCAGCATGGGGATAAACTATGAAAAACTGTTTTTT. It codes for CASMGINYEKLFF.